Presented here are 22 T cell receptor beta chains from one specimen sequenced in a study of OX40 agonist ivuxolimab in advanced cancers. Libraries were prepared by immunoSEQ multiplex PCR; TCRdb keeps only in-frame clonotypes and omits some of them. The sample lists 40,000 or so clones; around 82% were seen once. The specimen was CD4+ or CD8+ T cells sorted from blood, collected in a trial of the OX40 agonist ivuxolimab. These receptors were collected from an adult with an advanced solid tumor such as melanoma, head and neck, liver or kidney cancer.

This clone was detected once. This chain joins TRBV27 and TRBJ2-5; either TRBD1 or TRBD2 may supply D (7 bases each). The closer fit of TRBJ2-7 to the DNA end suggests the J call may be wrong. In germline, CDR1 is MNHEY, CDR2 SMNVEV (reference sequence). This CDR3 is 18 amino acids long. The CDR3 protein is CASSSSGGRGLFTYEQYF. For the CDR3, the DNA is TGTGCCAGCAGTTCCTCAGGGGGTCGGGGACTATTTACCTACGAGCAGTACTTC.

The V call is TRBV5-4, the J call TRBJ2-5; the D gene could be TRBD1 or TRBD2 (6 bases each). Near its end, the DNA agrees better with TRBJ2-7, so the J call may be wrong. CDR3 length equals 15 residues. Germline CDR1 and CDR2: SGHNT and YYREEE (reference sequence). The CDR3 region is CASSPDGGGSYEQYF. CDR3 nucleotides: TGTGCCAGCAGCCCGGATGGAGGGGGCTCCTACGAGCAGTACTTC.

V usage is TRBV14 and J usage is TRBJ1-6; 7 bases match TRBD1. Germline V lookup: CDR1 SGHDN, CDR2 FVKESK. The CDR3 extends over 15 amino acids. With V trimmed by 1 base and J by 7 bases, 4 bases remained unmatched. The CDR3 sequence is CASSQGQGLNSPLHF. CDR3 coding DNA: TGTGCCAGCAGCCAAGGACAGGGATTAAATTCACCCCTCCACTTT. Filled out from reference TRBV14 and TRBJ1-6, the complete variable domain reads EAGVTQFPSHSVIEKGQTVTLRCDPISGHDNLYWYRRVMGKEIKFLLHFVKESKQDESGMPNNRFLAERTGGTYSTLKVQPAELEDSGVYFCASSQGQGLNSPLHFGNGTRLTVT.

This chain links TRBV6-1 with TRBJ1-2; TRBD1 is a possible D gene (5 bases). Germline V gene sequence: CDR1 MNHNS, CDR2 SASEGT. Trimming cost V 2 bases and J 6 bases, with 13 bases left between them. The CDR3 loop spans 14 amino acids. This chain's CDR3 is CASSETEGFNGYTF. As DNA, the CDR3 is TGTGCCAGCAGTGAAACCGAGGGGTTCAATGGCTACACCTTC.

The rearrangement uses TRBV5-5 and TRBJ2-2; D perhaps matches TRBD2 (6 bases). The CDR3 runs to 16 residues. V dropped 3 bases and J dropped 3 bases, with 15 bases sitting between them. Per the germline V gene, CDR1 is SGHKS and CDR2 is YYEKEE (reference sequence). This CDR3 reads CASSSRGGADTGELFF. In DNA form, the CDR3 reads TGTGCCAGCAGCTCTCGCGGAGGGGCGGACACCGGGGAGCTGTTTTTT. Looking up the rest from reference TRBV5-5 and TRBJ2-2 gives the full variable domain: DAGVTQSPTHLIKTRGQQVTLRCSPISGHKSVSWYQQVLGQGPQFIFQYYEKEERGRGNFPDRFSARQFPNYSSELNVNALLLGDSALYLCASSSRGGADTGELFFGEGSRLTVL.

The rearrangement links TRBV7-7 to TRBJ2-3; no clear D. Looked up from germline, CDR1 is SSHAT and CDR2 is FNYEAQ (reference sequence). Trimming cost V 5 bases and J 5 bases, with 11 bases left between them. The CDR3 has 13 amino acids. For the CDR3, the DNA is TGTGCCAGCAGCCTCGACTTCCTAGATACGCAGTATTTT. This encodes CASSLDFLDTQYF. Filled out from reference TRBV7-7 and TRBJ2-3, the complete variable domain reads GAGVSQSPRYKVTKRGQDVTLRCDPISSHATLYWYQQALGQGPEFLTYFNYEAQPDKSGLPSDRFSAERPEGSISTLTIQRTEQRDSAMYRCASSLDFLDTQYFGPGTRLTVL.

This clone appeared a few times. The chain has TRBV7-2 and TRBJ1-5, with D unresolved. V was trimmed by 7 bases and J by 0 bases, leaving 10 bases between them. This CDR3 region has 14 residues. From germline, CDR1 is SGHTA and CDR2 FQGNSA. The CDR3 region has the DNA TGTGCCAGCAACTCCGCCAGTAGCAATCAGCCCCAGCATTTT. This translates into CASNSASSNQPQHF.

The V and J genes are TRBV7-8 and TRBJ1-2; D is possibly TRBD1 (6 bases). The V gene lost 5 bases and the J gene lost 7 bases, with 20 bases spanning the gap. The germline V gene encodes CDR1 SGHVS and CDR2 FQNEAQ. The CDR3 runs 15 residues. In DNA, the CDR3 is TGTGCCAGCAGCAACCGACAGGCGCGGGGCATTGGCTACACCTTC. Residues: CASSNRQARGIGYTF.

In nucleotides, the CDR3 is TGCAGCGTTGAAACGGGACTAGCGGAGCAGTACTTC. Its translation is CSVETGLAEQYF. This chain uses TRBV29-1 with TRBJ2-7; 10 bases are a match to TRBD2. J was trimmed by 7 bases and V by 2 bases; bases with no gene match: 2. Germline V gene sequence: CDR1 SQVTM, CDR2 ANQGSEA. The CDR3 consists of 12 residues.

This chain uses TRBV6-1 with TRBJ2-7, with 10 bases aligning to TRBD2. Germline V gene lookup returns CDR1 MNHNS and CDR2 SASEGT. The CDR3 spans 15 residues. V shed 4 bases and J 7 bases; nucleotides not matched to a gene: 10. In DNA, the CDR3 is TGTGCCAGCAGTGTGGTAACTAGCGGGGTCGGAGAGCAGTACTTC. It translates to CASSVVTSGVGEQYF.

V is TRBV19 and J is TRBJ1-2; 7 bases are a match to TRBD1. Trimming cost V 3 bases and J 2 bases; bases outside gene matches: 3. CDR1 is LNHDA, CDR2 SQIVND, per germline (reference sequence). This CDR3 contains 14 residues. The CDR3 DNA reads TGTGCCAGTAGTATGGAGGGGGCGAACTATGGCTACACCTTC. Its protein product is CASSMEGANYGYTF.

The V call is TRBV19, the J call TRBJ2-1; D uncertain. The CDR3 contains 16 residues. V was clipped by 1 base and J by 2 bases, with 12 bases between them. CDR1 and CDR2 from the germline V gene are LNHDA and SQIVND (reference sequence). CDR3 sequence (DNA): TGTGCCAGTAGTATAGCCCGGGCTCCCCCCTACAATGAGCAGTTCTTC. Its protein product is CASSIARAPPYNEQFF.

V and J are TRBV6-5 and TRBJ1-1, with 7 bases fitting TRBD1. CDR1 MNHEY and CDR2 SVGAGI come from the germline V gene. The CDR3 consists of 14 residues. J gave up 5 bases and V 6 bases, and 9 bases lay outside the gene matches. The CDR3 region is CASSLGTVRTEAFF. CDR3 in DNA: TGTGCCAGCAGCCTCGGGACAGTGAGGACTGAAGCTTTCTTT.

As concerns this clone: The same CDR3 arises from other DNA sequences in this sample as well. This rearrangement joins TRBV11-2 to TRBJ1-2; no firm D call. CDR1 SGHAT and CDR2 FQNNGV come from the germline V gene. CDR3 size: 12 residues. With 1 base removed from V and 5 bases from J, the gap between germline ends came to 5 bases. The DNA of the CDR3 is TGTGCCAGCAGCTTAGGAGGATATGGCTACACCTTC. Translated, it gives CASSLGGYGYTF.

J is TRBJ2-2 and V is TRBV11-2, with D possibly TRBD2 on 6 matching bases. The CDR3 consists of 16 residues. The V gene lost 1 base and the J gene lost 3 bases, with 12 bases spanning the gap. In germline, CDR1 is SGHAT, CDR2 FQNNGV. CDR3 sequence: CASSLVGGEDTGELFF. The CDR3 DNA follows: TGTGCCAGCAGCTTAGTCGGAGGGGAGGACACCGGGGAGCTGTTTTTT.

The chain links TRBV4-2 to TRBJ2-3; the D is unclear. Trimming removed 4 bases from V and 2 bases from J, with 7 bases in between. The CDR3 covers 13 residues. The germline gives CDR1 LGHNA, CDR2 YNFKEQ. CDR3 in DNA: TGTGCCAGCAGCCTCGAAATCACAGATACGCAGTATTTT. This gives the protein CASSLEITDTQYF.

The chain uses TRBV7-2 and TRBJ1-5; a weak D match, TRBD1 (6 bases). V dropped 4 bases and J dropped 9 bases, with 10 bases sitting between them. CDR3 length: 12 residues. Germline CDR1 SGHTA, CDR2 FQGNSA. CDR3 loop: CASSWGQGPQHF. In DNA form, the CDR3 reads TGTGCCAGCAGCTGGGGGCAAGGGCCCCAGCATTTT.

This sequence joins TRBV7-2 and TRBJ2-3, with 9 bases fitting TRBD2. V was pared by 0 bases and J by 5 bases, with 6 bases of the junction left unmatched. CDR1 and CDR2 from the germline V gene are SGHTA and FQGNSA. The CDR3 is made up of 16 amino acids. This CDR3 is CASSLASAGGQDTQYF. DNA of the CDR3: TGTGCCAGCAGCTTAGCGTCGGCGGGAGGGCAAGATACGCAGTATTTT.

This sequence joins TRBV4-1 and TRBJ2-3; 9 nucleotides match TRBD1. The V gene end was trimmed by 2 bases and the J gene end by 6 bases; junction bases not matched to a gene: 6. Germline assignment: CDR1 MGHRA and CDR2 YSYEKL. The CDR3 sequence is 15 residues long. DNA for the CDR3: TGCGCCAGCAGCCAATCAGGGACAGGGATGGATACGCAGTATTTT. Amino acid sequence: CASSQSGTGMDTQYF.

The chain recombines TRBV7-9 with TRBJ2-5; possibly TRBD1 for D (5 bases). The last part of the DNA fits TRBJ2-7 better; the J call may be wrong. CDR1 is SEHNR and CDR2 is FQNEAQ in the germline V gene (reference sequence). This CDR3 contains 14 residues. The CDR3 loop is CASSLAPGFYEQYF. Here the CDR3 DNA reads TGTGCCAGCAGCTTAGCGCCAGGGTTCTACGAGCAGTACTTC.

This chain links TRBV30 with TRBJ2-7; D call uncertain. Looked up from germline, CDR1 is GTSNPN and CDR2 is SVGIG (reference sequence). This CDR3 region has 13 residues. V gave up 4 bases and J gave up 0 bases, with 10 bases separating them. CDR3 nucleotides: TGTGCCTGGATAGTGTCAGACTCCTACGAGCAGTACTTC. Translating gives CAWIVSDSYEQYF.

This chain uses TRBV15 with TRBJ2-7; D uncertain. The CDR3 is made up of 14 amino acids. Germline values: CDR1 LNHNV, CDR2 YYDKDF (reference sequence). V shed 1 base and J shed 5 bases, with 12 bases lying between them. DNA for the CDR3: TGTGCCACCAGCAGAGGGCGCCAGTTCAACGAGCAGTACTTC. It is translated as CATSRGRQFNEQYF.